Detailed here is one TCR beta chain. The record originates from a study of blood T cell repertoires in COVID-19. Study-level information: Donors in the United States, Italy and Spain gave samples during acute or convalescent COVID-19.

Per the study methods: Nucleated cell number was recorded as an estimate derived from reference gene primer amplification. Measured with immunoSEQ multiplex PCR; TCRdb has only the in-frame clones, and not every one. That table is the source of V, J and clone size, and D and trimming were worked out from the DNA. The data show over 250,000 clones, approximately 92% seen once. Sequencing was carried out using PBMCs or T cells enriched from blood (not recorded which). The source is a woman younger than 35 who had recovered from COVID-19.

DNA for the CDR3: TGTGCCAGTAGTTTTACAGGGGCAGAGGCTGAAGCTTTCTTT. As protein: CASSFTGAEAEAFF. The V and J genes are TRBV19 and TRBJ1-1, with 7 positions matching TRBD1. The CDR3 length is 14 residues. Germline CDR1 reads LNHDA; CDR2 reads SQIVND (reference sequence). The V segment lost 5 bases and the J segment 6 bases; nucleotides outside the gene matches: 9.